This T cell receptor beta chain was sequenced for a study of T cells in Graves' hyperthyroidism and ophthalmopathy. For the study at large: The initial diagnosis was the point when peripheral blood was collected, ahead of any treatment.

The CDR3 has 13 residues. CDR1 and CDR2 (germline): MNHNS, SASEGT. Trimming shortened V by 7 bases and J by 3 bases, and 10 bases separated the two germline ends. This clonotype was seen only a few times. Its target is not known. Clinical Activity Scores of at least 3, NOSPECS grades of at least 4 and durations under 3 months characterized ophthalmopathy patients. Reasons for excluding patients were uncontrolled infection, other autoimmune disease, pregnancy or lactation. RNA transcripts gave rise to amplified TCR beta CDR3 regions. The TCR CDR3 first-round RT-PCR relied on the HTBI primer set. TCRdb reprocessed the multiplex PCR reads with MiXCR, giving one entry per CDR3 protein. In the table there are under 350,000 distinct CDR3 sequences, approximately 15% of which are singletons. Notes on the study in general: Among thyroid clonotypes expanded above 0.001, most also appeared in blood.

The rearrangement uses TRBV6-1 and TRBJ2-4; no clear D. The clonotype comes from a woman aged 60-70 years with Graves' ophthalmopathy. The sequencing sample was made of blood. CDR3 amino acids: CASTDGNKNIQYF. The CDR3 DNA reads TGTGCCAGCACGGACGGAAACAAAAACATTCAGTACTTC.